This is a list of T cell receptor beta chains from one sample in a study of cytomegalovirus exposure and HLA in healthy donors. The repertoire was sequenced with immunoSEQ multiplex PCR; TCRdb's copy has only in-frame clones and lacks some. The sample yields about 150,000 clones, 84% seen once. The specimen sequenced was PBMCs. The origin of the receptors is a boy younger than 10 in good health and CMV-seronegative. The CDR3 runs from the conserved cysteine through the conserved F or W. D genes are given only for firm matches. Only some rows state a clone size, as once, few, many or a class for expanded clones.

J gene: TRBJ1-1
clone size: NA
V gene: TRBV4-2
D gene: TRBD1
CDR3 DNA: TGTGCCAGCAGCCAGGAGGGGGCCGTTTTCTTT
CDR3 protein: CASSQEGAVFF

J gene: TRBJ1-5
clone size: NA
V gene: TRBV7-2
D gene: TRBD1
CDR3 DNA: TGTGCCAGCAGCTTAGGGAGGGGGCTGAGATATAGCAATCAGCCCCAGCATTTT
CDR3 protein: CASSLGRGLRYSNQPQHF

J gene: TRBJ2-7
clone size: NA
V gene: TRBV9
D gene: TRBD1
CDR3 DNA: TGTGCCAGCAGCGTAGCTCCCACAGGGGGCCTATACGAGCAGTACTTC
CDR3 protein: CASSVAPTGGLYEQYF

J gene: TRBJ2-5
clone size: NA
V gene: TRBV11-2
D gene: NA
CDR3 DNA: TGTGCCAGCAGCCTCCCAGGGGAGCAGTACTTC
CDR3 protein: CASSLPGEQYF

J gene: TRBJ2-1
clone size: few
V gene: TRBV28
D gene: TRBD2
CDR3 DNA: TGTGCCAGCCGACTAGCGGGAGGGCCAATGAATGAGCAGTTCTTC
CDR3 protein: CASRLAGGPMNEQFF

J gene: TRBJ2-1
clone size: NA
V gene: TRBV10-2
D gene: NA
CDR3 DNA: TGCGCCAGCAGTTCGGGACTCGAGCAGTTCTTC
CDR3 protein: CASSSGLEQFF

J gene: TRBJ2-1
clone size: NA
V gene: TRBV7-3
D gene: NA
CDR3 DNA: TGTGCCAGCAGCTTACTGTCTAGCGCTGGCAATGAGCAGTTCTTC
CDR3 protein: CASSLLSSAGNEQFF

J gene: TRBJ1-2
clone size: NA
V gene: TRBV30
D gene: NA
CDR3 DNA: TGTGCCTGGAGTGTAGTGCCCAGGGCTAACTATGGCTACACCTTC
CDR3 protein: CAWSVVPRANYGYTF

J gene: TRBJ2-7
clone size: NA
V gene: TRBV6-6
D gene: TRBD1
CDR3 DNA: TGTGCCAGCAGGGGACCTCGGACAGGGGGACCGGTCGAGCAGTACTTC
CDR3 protein: CASRGPRTGGPVEQYF

J gene: TRBJ2-3
clone size: NA
V gene: TRBV5-4
D gene: NA
CDR3 DNA: TGTGCCAGCAGCAGCATGTCACGGGGGAGCACAGATACGCAGTATTTT
CDR3 protein: CASSSMSRGSTDTQYF

J gene: TRBJ2-7
clone size: NA
V gene: TRBV5-1
D gene: NA
CDR3 DNA: TGCGCCAGCAGCTTGGACCGGTCGTACGAGCAGTACTTC
CDR3 protein: CASSLDRSYEQYF

J gene: TRBJ2-5
clone size: NA
V gene: TRBV7-9
D gene: TRBD1
CDR3 DNA: TGTGCCAGCAGCCCCCGGGACAGGCAAGAGACCCAGTACTTC
CDR3 protein: CASSPRDRQETQYF

J gene: TRBJ1-4
clone size: once
V gene: TRBV4-1
D gene: TRBD1
CDR3 DNA: TGCGCCAGCAGCCAAGACGGGACAGGGGGGGGACATGAAAAACTGTTTTTT
CDR3 protein: CASSQDGTGGGHEKLFF

J gene: TRBJ2-2
clone size: NA
V gene: TRBV6-5
D gene: TRBD1
CDR3 DNA: TGTGCCAGCAGCCCCAGGGACAGGGTCACCGGGGAGCTGTTTTTT
CDR3 protein: CASSPRDRVTGELFF

J gene: TRBJ2-7
clone size: NA
V gene: TRBV6-1
D gene: TRBD2
CDR3 DNA: TGTGCCAGCAGTGGGACCTTAGCGGGATCCTACGAGCAGTACTTC
CDR3 protein: CASSGTLAGSYEQYF

J gene: TRBJ2-7
clone size: NA
V gene: TRBV5-6
D gene: NA
CDR3 DNA: TGTGCCAGCAGCTTAGAACGGCGGCCCTCCTACGAGCAGTACTTC
CDR3 protein: CASSLERRPSYEQYF

J gene: TRBJ1-6
clone size: once
V gene: TRBV10-3
D gene: TRBD1
CDR3 DNA: TGTGCCATCAGTGAGTCTACAGGGGGTTGGTCCTATAATTCACCCCTCCACTTT
CDR3 protein: CAISESTGGWSYNSPLHF

J gene: TRBJ1-6
clone size: NA
V gene: TRBV6-1
D gene: TRBD1
CDR3 DNA: TGTGCCAGCAGTATACAGGGGAGCCTCCACTTT
CDR3 protein: CASSIQGSLHF

J gene: TRBJ1-2
clone size: NA
V gene: TRBV21-1
D gene: NA
CDR3 DNA: TGTGCCAGCAGCAAAGCGGCAGGGGGGAGTCTGGGCTATGGCTACACCTTC
CDR3 protein: CASSKAAGGSLGYGYTF

J gene: TRBJ1-4
clone size: NA
V gene: TRBV6-5
D gene: TRBD1
CDR3 DNA: TGTGCCAGCAGTGGGACAGGTCCAAATGAAAAACTGTTTTTT
CDR3 protein: CASSGTGPNEKLFF

J gene: TRBJ2-3
clone size: NA
V gene: TRBV4-3
D gene: TRBD2
CDR3 DNA: TGCGCCAGCAGCCTCCTCACTGCGGGGGGCTCAGATACGCAGTATTTT
CDR3 protein: CASSLLTAGGSDTQYF

J gene: TRBJ2-3
clone size: NA
V gene: TRBV18
D gene: NA
CDR3 DNA: TGTGCCAGCTCACCACCGAGGGTAGATACGCAGTATTTT
CDR3 protein: CASSPPRVDTQYF

J gene: TRBJ1-2
clone size: NA
V gene: TRBV19
D gene: NA
CDR3 DNA: TGTGCCAGTTCGGACAATGGCTACACCTTC
CDR3 protein: CASSDNGYTF

J gene: TRBJ2-3
clone size: NA
V gene: TRBV5-4
D gene: NA
CDR3 DNA: TGTGCCAGCAGCCCCCTAGCGAAAACTAGCACAGATACGCAGTATTTT
CDR3 protein: CASSPLAKTSTDTQYF

J gene: TRBJ2-5
clone size: NA
V gene: TRBV4-3
D gene: NA
CDR3 DNA: TGCGCCAGCAGCCAATCGCAGGGCGGTTTTGAGACCCAGTACTTC
CDR3 protein: CASSQSQGGFETQYF

J gene: TRBJ1-1
clone size: NA
V gene: TRBV5-1
D gene: NA
CDR3 DNA: TGCGCCAGCAGCTTAGGCTCTGGGCTTATGAACACTGAAGCTTTCTTT
CDR3 protein: CASSLGSGLMNTEAFF

J gene: TRBJ2-7
clone size: NA
V gene: TRBV5-1
D gene: TRBD2
CDR3 DNA: TGCGCCAGCAGCTTGGCCCGCGGCGGGAGACCCTACGAGCAGTACTTC
CDR3 protein: CASSLARGGRPYEQYF

J gene: TRBJ1-6
clone size: NA
V gene: TRBV7-8
D gene: NA
CDR3 DNA: TGTGCCAGCAGTACCCCGGGGGGATTCTCCCCCTCTAATTCACCCCTCCACTTT
CDR3 protein: CASSTPGGFSPSNSPLHF

J gene: TRBJ1-2
clone size: NA
V gene: TRBV5-4
D gene: NA
CDR3 DNA: TGTGCCAGCAGTCCCCCGGGGGTGTCCTACGGCTACACCTTC
CDR3 protein: CASSPPGVSYGYTF

J gene: TRBJ2-3
clone size: once
V gene: TRBV5-6
D gene: TRBD2
CDR3 DNA: TGTGCCAGCAGCTTCAGCGGGGGACGAAGCACAGATACGCAGTATTTT
CDR3 protein: CASSFSGGRSTDTQYF

J gene: TRBJ2-1
clone size: NA
V gene: TRBV7-9
D gene: TRBD1
CDR3 DNA: TGTGCCAGCAGCCTAACCGAGACAGGGAATTTCTTC
CDR3 protein: CASSLTETGNFF

J gene: TRBJ1-5
clone size: NA
V gene: TRBV2
D gene: TRBD1
CDR3 DNA: TGTGCCAGCCAACTTCGTCCGGGACAGTATAGCAATCAGCCCCAGCATTTT
CDR3 protein: CASQLRPGQYSNQPQHF

J gene: TRBJ1-6
clone size: NA
V gene: TRBV5-4
D gene: NA
CDR3 DNA: TGTGCCAGCAGGAGGGAGAATTCACCCCTCCACTTT
CDR3 protein: CASRRENSPLHF

J gene: TRBJ2-2
clone size: NA
V gene: TRBV11-3
D gene: TRBD2
CDR3 DNA: TGTGCCAGCAGCTCTTCAAAGGGCCACAGCGGGAGGTCCGGGGAGCTGTTTTTT
CDR3 protein: CASSSSKGHSGRSGELFF

J gene: TRBJ2-7
clone size: NA
V gene: TRBV28
D gene: NA
CDR3 DNA: TGTGCCAGCACCGCCGGGACAACCTACGAGCAGTACTTC
CDR3 protein: CASTAGTTYEQYF

J gene: TRBJ2-1
clone size: NA
V gene: TRBV4-1
D gene: TRBD2
CDR3 DNA: TGCGCCAGCAGCCAACCTACTAGCGGGAGGGCCGATGAGCAGTTCTTC
CDR3 protein: CASSQPTSGRADEQFF

J gene: TRBJ2-7
clone size: once
V gene: TRBV2
D gene: TRBD2
CDR3 DNA: TGTGCCAGCAGTGCGAGCGGGAGGCGCGACGAGCAGTACTTC
CDR3 protein: CASSASGRRDEQYF

J gene: TRBJ2-7
clone size: NA
V gene: TRBV4-1
D gene: NA
CDR3 DNA: TGCGCCAGCAGCCCACCCTCGGGTCTCGAGCAGTACTTC
CDR3 protein: CASSPPSGLEQYF

J gene: TRBJ2-3
clone size: few
V gene: TRBV5-6
D gene: TRBD1
CDR3 DNA: TGTGCCAGCAGCCAGACAGGGGGCGGTGGGACAGATACGCAGTATTTT
CDR3 protein: CASSQTGGGGTDTQYF

J gene: TRBJ2-2
clone size: once
V gene: TRBV5-1
D gene: NA
CDR3 DNA: TGCGCCAGCAGCCGCCTTGACGGGAACACCGGGGAGCTGGTTTTT
CDR3 protein: CASSRLDGNTGELVF

J gene: TRBJ1-1
clone size: once
V gene: TRBV7-9
D gene: NA
CDR3 DNA: TGTGCCAGCAGCTGGACATTCAGGGGTAAGACTGAAGCTTTCTTT
CDR3 protein: CASSWTFRGKTEAFF

J gene: TRBJ2-7
clone size: NA
V gene: TRBV4-1
D gene: NA
CDR3 DNA: TGCGCCAGCAGCCAAGATAGGGCTAGCGTCGGGCACGAGCAGTACTTC
CDR3 protein: CASSQDRASVGHEQYF

J gene: TRBJ1-2
clone size: NA
V gene: TRBV28
D gene: TRBD1
CDR3 DNA: TGTGCCAGCAGTCCCCTTTTCGGACAGGGGCTAGGGGGCTACACCTTC
CDR3 protein: CASSPLFGQGLGGYTF

J gene: TRBJ2-2
clone size: many
V gene: TRBV19
D gene: TRBD1
CDR3 DNA: TGTGCCAGTAGTATAGGAAAAAGGGGGCGTACCGGGGAGCTGTTTTTT
CDR3 protein: CASSIGKRGRTGELFF

J gene: TRBJ2-3
clone size: few
V gene: TRBV18
D gene: TRBD2
CDR3 DNA: TGTGCCAGCTCACCCACCTTCCGCCAGCGGGAGATGACAGATACGCAGTATTTT
CDR3 protein: CASSPTFRQREMTDTQYF

J gene: TRBJ1-1
clone size: NA
V gene: TRBV11-2
D gene: TRBD1
CDR3 DNA: TGTGCCAGCAGCTACCGGGACAGGGAAGCTTTCTTT
CDR3 protein: CASSYRDREAFF

J gene: TRBJ2-5
clone size: NA
V gene: TRBV20-1
D gene: NA
CDR3 DNA: TGCAGTGCGAATTACAGGGAGACCCAGTACTTC
CDR3 protein: CSANYRETQYF

J gene: TRBJ2-7
clone size: NA
V gene: TRBV28
D gene: NA
CDR3 DNA: TGTGCCAGTAACGGACCTAGCCTTCACGAGCAGTACTTC
CDR3 protein: CASNGPSLHEQYF

J gene: TRBJ2-1
clone size: NA
V gene: TRBV7-8
D gene: TRBD2
CDR3 DNA: TGTGCCAGCAGCTTAGCCCTACTAGCGGGAGGGCCAGACAATGAGCAGTTCTTC
CDR3 protein: CASSLALLAGGPDNEQFF

J gene: TRBJ2-3
clone size: NA
V gene: TRBV7-2
D gene: TRBD2
CDR3 DNA: TGTGCCAGCAGCTTTAAGGCATCTAGCGGATCTCCAGATACGCAGTATTTT
CDR3 protein: CASSFKASSGSPDTQYF

J gene: TRBJ2-1
clone size: NA
V gene: TRBV6-5
D gene: TRBD1
CDR3 DNA: TGTGCCAGCAGTTACTCGAAGGGGGCCCACGACAATGAGCAGTTCTTC
CDR3 protein: CASSYSKGAHDNEQFF

J gene: TRBJ2-1
clone size: once
V gene: TRBV4-1
D gene: NA
CDR3 DNA: TGCGCCAGCAGCCAATTAGCAGGCAGGGGCGGTTCCAAGAAGTTCTTC
CDR3 protein: CASSQLAGRGGSKKFF

J gene: TRBJ2-3
clone size: NA
V gene: TRBV9
D gene: NA
CDR3 DNA: TGTGCCAGCGAAGTCGGGGGTACGCAGTATTTT
CDR3 protein: CASEVGGTQYF

J gene: TRBJ2-3
clone size: few
V gene: TRBV9
D gene: TRBD1
CDR3 DNA: TGTGCCAGCAGCGTCCGTCCGACAGGGGGTACAGATACGCAGTATTTT
CDR3 protein: CASSVRPTGGTDTQYF